Listed below are T cell receptor beta chains from one sample, sequenced in a study of blood T cell repertoires in COVID-19. Here immunoSEQ multiplex PCR was the method, and the copy in TCRdb shows in-frame clones only, minus some. The sample has roughly 16,000 clones; about 85% are singletons. The sample consisted of peripheral blood. These receptors all come from a human donor in a cohort sampled during active COVID-19. Each CDR3 is given with its conserved first and last residue. Each record gives: D gene, clone size, J gene, V gene, CDR3 protein, CDR3 DNA. D genes are given only for firm matches. The listing skips clone size in some rows; elsewhere it reads once, few, many or a size class.

TRBD2	once	TRBJ2-7	TRBV5-6	CASSLGPSGGFRDEQYF	TGTGCCAGCAGCTTGGGGCCTAGCGGGGGCTTTAGGGACGAGCAGTACTTC
.	.	TRBJ2-6	TRBV2	CASSEDELISGANVLTF	TGTGCCAGCAGTGAAGACGAGCTGATCTCTGGGGCCAACGTCCTGACTTTC
.	.	TRBJ1-5	TRBV5-4	CASSLDRGNQPQHF	TGTGCCAGCAGCTTGGACAGGGGCAATCAGCCCCAGCATTTT
.	.	TRBJ2-1	TRBV9	CASSAPTARSYNEQFF	TGTGCCAGCAGCGCGCCGACAGCCCGCTCCTACAATGAGCAGTTCTTC
.	.	TRBJ1-1	TRBV5-1	CASSLLGASDTEAFF	TGCGCCAGCAGCTTATTAGGGGCTTCTGACACTGAAGCTTTCTTT
TRBD2	.	TRBJ2-5	TRBV29-1	CSVGTSSQETQYF	TGCAGCGTCGGGACTAGCTCCCAAGAGACCCAGTACTTC
TRBD1	.	TRBJ1-5	TRBV7-9	CASSLGAGGAGNQPQHF	TGTGCCAGCAGCTTAGGTGCAGGGGGCGCGGGCAATCAGCCCCAGCATTTT
TRBD1	.	TRBJ2-1	TRBV3-1/TRBV3-2	CASSRPGGAGGEQFF	TGTGCCAGCAGCAGACCAGGGGGCGCAGGCGGTGAGCAGTTCTTC
.	once	TRBJ2-1	TRBV7-3	CASSLTQGTYNEQFF	TGTGCCAGCAGCTTAACGCAGGGGACCTACAATGAGCAGTTCTTC
TRBD1	once	TRBJ1-5	TRBV4-1	CASSQERWGQGVDQPQHF	TGCGCCAGCAGCCAAGAACGGTGGGGACAGGGCGTCGATCAGCCCCAGCATTTT
TRBD1	.	TRBJ1-1	TRBV11-3	CASSLRPTGKSGEAFF	TGTGCCAGCAGCTTAAGGCCGACAGGGAAAAGTGGTGAAGCTTTCTTT
.	.	TRBJ2-5	TRBV19	CASSTQEGRDQYF	TGTGCCAGTAGTACTCAGGAGGGTAGAGACCAGTACTTC
TRBD1	.	TRBJ2-7	TRBV5-4	CASSLGGQVYEQYF	TGTGCCAGCAGCTTGGGGGGACAGGTCTACGAGCAGTACTTC
TRBD1	.	TRBJ2-7	TRBV5-6	CASSFVADRDYEQYF	TGTGCCAGCAGCTTCGTCGCCGACAGGGACTACGAGCAGTACTTC
TRBD1	.	TRBJ1-5	TRBV30	CAWGGTGESQPQHF	TGTGCCTGGGGAGGGACAGGGGAGAGTCAGCCCCAGCATTTT
.	.	TRBJ1-2	TRBV12-3/TRBV12-4	CASSDFYGYTF	TGTGCCAGCAGTGACTTCTATGGCTACACCTTC
TRBD2	.	TRBJ2-1	TRBV7-2	CASSFSGGASYNEQFF	TGTGCCAGCAGTTTTAGCGGGGGGGCCTCCTACAATGAGCAGTTCTTC
TRBD1	.	TRBJ1-2	TRBV19	CASSRAGTGGNLRYGYTF	TGTGCCAGTAGCCGAGCCGGGACAGGGGGAAACTTGCGCTATGGCTACACCTTC
.	.	TRBJ1-4	TRBV12-3/TRBV12-4	CASSSNFNEKLFF	TGTGCCAGCAGTTCTAATTTTAATGAAAAACTGTTTTTT
.	.	TRBJ2-6	TRBV6-6	CASSYPLFSGANVLTF	TGTGCCAGCAGTTACCCCTTATTCTCTGGGGCCAACGTCCTGACTTTC
TRBD2	.	TRBJ2-1	TRBV3-1/TRBV3-2	CASSQTSGNYNEQFF	TGTGCCAGCAGCCAGACTAGCGGGAACTACAATGAGCAGTTCTTC
TRBD1	.	TRBJ2-1	TRBV13	CASSLGTGQNEQFF	TGTGCCAGCAGCTTGGGGACAGGGCAGAATGAGCAGTTCTTC
.	.	TRBJ1-6	TRBV3-1/TRBV3-2	CASSPRHGSPLHF	TGTGCCAGCAGTCCGAGGCATGGTTCACCCCTCCACTTT
TRBD1	once	TRBJ2-7	TRBV7-2	CASSQSGTGIHEQYF	TGTGCCAGCAGCCAATCCGGGACAGGGATCCACGAGCAGTACTTC
TRBD2	.	TRBJ2-3	TRBV9	CASSVGVAGGKDTQYF	TGTGCCAGCAGCGTGGGAGTAGCGGGGGGGAAAGATACGCAGTATTTT
TRBD1	.	TRBJ1-1	TRBV5-1	CASSPDREWKTEAFF	TGCGCCAGCAGTCCCGACAGGGAATGGAAAACTGAAGCTTTCTTT
TRBD2	.	TRBJ2-7	TRBV30	CAWRISGGSEQYF	TGTGCCTGGAGAATTAGCGGGGGAAGCGAGCAGTACTTC
.	.	TRBJ2-7	TRBV3-1/TRBV3-2	CASSQADNGQYF	TGTGCCAGCAGCCAAGCGGACAACGGGCAGTACTTC
.	.	TRBJ1-5	TRBV24-1	CATSDGLHQPQHF	TGTGCCACCAGTGATGGCCTTCATCAGCCCCAGCATTTT
.	.	TRBJ1-3	TRBV6-6	CASRKLAVSAGNTIYF	TGTGCCAGCAGGAAGTTAGCGGTTTCGGCTGGAAACACCATATATTTT
TRBD1	.	TRBJ2-3	TRBV5-1	CASSMGQGADTQYF	TGCGCCAGCAGCATGGGACAGGGAGCAGATACGCAGTATTTT
.	.	TRBJ2-1	TRBV5-1	CASSLQTEPYNEQFF	TGCGCCAGCAGCCTCCAGACAGAACCATACAATGAGCAGTTCTTC
.	.	TRBJ2-5	TRBV23-1	CASSQEGVLGETQYF	TGCGCCAGCAGTCAAGAAGGGGTATTGGGGGAGACCCAGTACTTC
TRBD2	.	TRBJ2-5	TRBV2	CASERGEETQYF	TGTGCCAGCGAGCGGGGTGAAGAGACCCAGTACTTC
.	.	TRBJ2-5	TRBV5-1	CASSLTGETQYF	TGCGCCAGCAGCTTAACGGGAGAGACCCAGTACTTC
TRBD2	few	TRBJ2-5	TRBV29-1	CSEAGGTQETQYF	TGCAGCGAAGCGGGGGGGACCCAAGAGACCCAGTACTTC
.	.	TRBJ2-3	TRBV5-1	CASSLAARRTDTQYF	TGCGCCAGCAGCTTGGCAGCGCGTCGCACAGATACGCAGTATTTT
TRBD2	.	TRBJ2-1	TRBV19	CASSIPASGQDEQFF	TGTGCCAGTAGTATACCGGCTAGCGGCCAGGATGAGCAGTTCTTC
TRBD1	.	TRBJ1-1	TRBV30	CAWAGTAFAEAFF	TGTGCCTGGGCCGGGACAGCGTTCGCTGAAGCTTTCTTT
TRBD1	.	TRBJ2-4	TRBV6-5	CASSYSGQGYIQYF	TGTGCCAGCAGTTACTCGGGACAGGGCTACATTCAGTACTTC
TRBD2	.	TRBJ2-1	TRBV10-3	CAIMDSGGASNEQFF	TGTGCCATCATGGATAGCGGGGGGGCCTCCAATGAGCAGTTCTTC
.	.	TRBJ1-1	TRBV27	CASSSRTEAFF	TGTGCCAGCAGTTCCCGGACTGAAGCTTTCTTT
TRBD2	once	TRBJ2-5	TRBV11-2	CASSLSSPGGALGETQYF	TGTGCCAGCAGCTTAAGTTCACCGGGGGGGGCCCTGGGAGAGACCCAGTACTTC
TRBD2	.	TRBJ2-5	TRBV6-2/TRBV6-3	CASSYLAENQETQYF	TGTGCCAGCAGTTACCTAGCGGAGAACCAAGAGACCCAGTACTTC
.	.	TRBJ2-7	TRBV21-1	CASRAGTLTYEQYF	TGTGCCAGCCGGGCCGGGACTCTTACCTACGAGCAGTACTTC
.	.	TRBJ2-7	TRBV19	CASSRNYRDGYEQYF	TGTGCCAGTAGTAGAAACTACAGGGATGGCTACGAGCAGTACTTC
.	.	TRBJ1-2	TRBV29-1	CSVEDLDAGGYTF	TGCAGCGTTGAAGATCTGGACGCGGGTGGCTACACCTTC
.	.	TRBJ2-6	TRBV9	CASSVDGSSGANVLTF	TGTGCCAGCAGCGTAGACGGGAGCTCTGGGGCCAACGTCCTGACTTTC
.	.	TRBJ2-2	TRBV18	CASSPVLTGELFF	TGTGCCAGCTCACCAGTACTGACCGGGGAGCTGTTTTTT
TRBD2	.	TRBJ2-5	TRBV7-2	CASSLQRGGLETQYF	TGTGCCAGCAGCTTACAGCGGGGGGGCTTGGAGACCCAGTACTTC
TRBD2	.	TRBJ2-2	TRBV7-8	CASSLDPRWGLAGGAGELFF	TGTGCCAGCAGCTTAGATCCCCGGTGGGGACTAGCGGGAGGCGCCGGGGAGCTGTTTTTT
.	.	TRBJ1-4	TRBV7-9	CASSLFSGMGVEKLFF	TGTGCCAGCAGCCTATTTTCGGGGATGGGAGTTGAAAAACTGTTTTTT
TRBD1	.	TRBJ2-7	TRBV27	CASTITGGNYEQYF	TGTGCCAGCACCATCACAGGGGGCAACTACGAGCAGTACTTC
.	.	TRBJ1-3	TRBV5-1	CASSLNTGYSSGNTIYF	TGCGCCAGCAGCTTAAATACAGGATATTCCTCTGGAAACACCATATATTTT
TRBD1	.	TRBJ1-1	TRBV3-1/TRBV3-2	CASSQRDRGVNTEAFF	TGTGCCAGCAGCCAACGGGACAGGGGGGTGAACACTGAAGCTTTCTTT
.	.	TRBJ2-3	TRBV18	CASSPRGGPQDTQYF	TGTGCCAGCTCACCACGGGGGGGCCCCCAAGATACGCAGTATTTT